This TCR beta chain originates from a study of PD-L1 blockade in urothelial cancer. Study as a whole: Male patients with bladder-origin urothelial cancer numbered about nine tenths of the roughly 29. A median about 150,000 T cells were found in blood samples. General study results and limits: Better progression-free and overall survival followed lower pretreatment blood clonality.

This CDR3 has 15 amino acids. The junction had 7 bases not matched to a gene; V was cut back by 6 bases and J by 5 bases. The germline V gene has CDR1 WNHNN and CDR2 SYGVQD (reference sequence). TCRdb keeps only in-frame clones here, not all; method: immunoSEQ multiplex PCR. The sample lists 100,000 or so clones, approximately 90% occurring once. Locally advanced or metastatic urothelial carcinoma affected all patients. This clone was seen once. Its antigen remains unidentified. This receptor was taken from a woman aged 80 or over with urothelial cancer. Sample: PBMCs, taken around atezolizumab (anti-PD-L1) treatment. The V gene is TRBV10-1, the J gene TRBJ1-4, with TRBD1 matching over 9 bases. CDR3 bases: TGCGCCAGCAGCCCCGGACAGGGGCGGAATGAAAAACTGTTTTTT. As protein: CASSPGQGRNEKLFF.